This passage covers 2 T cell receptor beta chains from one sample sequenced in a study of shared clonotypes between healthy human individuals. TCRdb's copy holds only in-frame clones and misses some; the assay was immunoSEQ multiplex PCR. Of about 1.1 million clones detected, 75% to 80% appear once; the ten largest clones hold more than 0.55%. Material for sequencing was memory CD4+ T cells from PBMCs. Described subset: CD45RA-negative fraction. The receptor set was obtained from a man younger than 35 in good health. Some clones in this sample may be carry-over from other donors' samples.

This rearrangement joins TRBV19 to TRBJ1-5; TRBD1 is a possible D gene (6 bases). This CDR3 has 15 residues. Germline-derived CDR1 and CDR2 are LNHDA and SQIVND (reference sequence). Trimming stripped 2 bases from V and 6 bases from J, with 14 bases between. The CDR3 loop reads CASSILGAQGQPQHF. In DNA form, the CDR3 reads TGTGCCAGTAGTATATTGGGGGCGCAGGGTCAGCCCCAGCATTTT.

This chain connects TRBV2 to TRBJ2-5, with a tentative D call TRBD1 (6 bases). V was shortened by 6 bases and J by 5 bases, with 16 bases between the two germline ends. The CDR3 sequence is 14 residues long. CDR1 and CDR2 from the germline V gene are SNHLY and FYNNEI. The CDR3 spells CASSYAGAWETQYF. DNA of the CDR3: TGTGCCAGCAGCTATGCAGGGGCCTGGGAGACCCAGTACTTC.